This entry lists 10 T cell receptor beta chains sequenced from one sample in a study of blood T cell repertoires in COVID-19. Clones were read by immunoSEQ multiplex PCR, and TCRdb kept only the in-frame ones, dropping some. The sample yields 250,000 to 300,000 clones, just over 85% seen once. The sequenced sample consisted of PBMCs or T cells enriched from blood (not recorded which). Source of these receptors: a man younger than 30 who had recovered from COVID-19.

The V call is TRBV6-1, the J call TRBJ1-5, with D tentatively TRBD1 (5 bases). Looked up from germline, CDR1 is MNHNS and CDR2 is SASEGT. The CDR3 runs 16 residues. The ends were cut back, 2 bases at V and 0 bases at J, with 11 bases in the middle. The CDR3 region is CASSEMTEISNQPQHF. The CDR3 DNA reads TGTGCCAGCAGTGAAATGACAGAGATTAGCAATCAGCCCCAGCATTTT.

The genes are TRBV29-1 and TRBJ1-3, with a weak D call TRBD1 (5 bases). The CDR3 has 14 amino acids. Germline CDR1 and CDR2: SQVTM and ANQGSEA. V dropped 4 bases and J dropped 0 bases, with 10 bases sitting between them. CDR3 sequence reads: CSVARGSSGNTIYF. The CDR3 bases are TGCAGCGTTGCAAGGGGCTCCTCTGGAAACACCATATATTTT. Variable domain in full (rest from reference TRBV29-1 and TRBJ1-3): SAVISQKPSRDICQRGTSLTIQCQVDSQVTMMFWYRQQPGQSLTLIATANQGSEATYESGFVIDKFPISRPNLTFSTLTVSNMSPEDSSIYLCSVARGSSGNTIYFGEGSWLTVV.

The count of this clone is one. This sequence joins TRBV10-2 and TRBJ2-7; D gene ambiguous. Germline CDR1 and CDR2: WSHSY and SAAADI. Deletions cut 4 bases from V and 2 bases from J, with 9 bases between. The CDR3 runs 13 residues. CDR3 region: CASSVRRTYEQYF. The CDR3 coding sequence is TGCGCCAGCAGTGTGAGGCGAACCTACGAGCAGTACTTC.

This clone was observed a few times. This chain uses TRBV11-2 with TRBJ2-7, with TRBD2 as a possible D gene (6 bases). Germline V gives CDR1 SGHAT, CDR2 FQNNGV. The CDR3 extends over 16 amino acids. Trimming left V 5 bases short and J 0 bases short, with 17 bases between. The CDR3: CASSPLGADYSYEQYF. The CDR3 nucleotides read TGTGCCAGCAGCCCCCTGGGAGCGGACTACTCCTACGAGCAGTACTTC.

This rearrangement joins TRBV27 to TRBJ2-3; D might be TRBD1 (6 bases). Trimming shortened V by 2 bases and J by 5 bases, and 8 bases separated the two germline ends. Germline CDR1 is MNHEY and CDR2 is SMNVEV (reference sequence). The CDR3 extends over 13 amino acids. The CDR3 sequence is CASSLTGRDTQYF. The CDR3 region has the DNA TGTGCCAGCAGTTTAACAGGGCGAGATACGCAGTATTTT.

This chain joins TRBV19 and TRBJ1-5; D call uncertain. Trimming removed 5 bases at V and 4 bases at J, with 12 bases between. CDR1 LNHDA and CDR2 SQIVND come from the germline V gene (reference sequence). This CDR3 comprises 14 residues. CDR3 nucleotide sequence: TGTGCCAGTAGTTTTAGTGAGGGAAATCAGCCCCAGCATTTT. Protein sequence: CASSFSEGNQPQHF.

The chain employs TRBV12-5 and TRBJ2-5, with D uncertain. Germline CDR1 and CDR2: LGHNT and FRNRAP. The ends were cut back, 0 bases at V and 5 bases at J, with 10 bases in the middle. The CDR3 runs 14 residues. CDR3 sequence: CASGLVGRIETQYF. Written as DNA, the CDR3 is TGTGCTAGTGGTTTGGTCGGCAGGATCGAGACCCAGTACTTC.

The rearrangement uses TRBV5-5 and TRBJ1-1; TRBD1 matches at 7 bases. Germline assignment: CDR1 SGHKS and CDR2 YYEKEE (reference sequence). The CDR3 is made up of 13 amino acids. The V and J ends lost 5 bases and 10 bases, in that order; junction bases with no gene match: 11. CDR3 sequence (DNA): TGTGCCAGCAGAGACGGCAGGGGGAATGGAGCTTTCTTT. This codes for CASRDGRGNGAFF.

The chain carries TRBV24-1 and TRBJ2-1; no clear D gene. The CDR3 contains 11 residues. V was shortened by 10 bases and J by 6 bases, with 9 bases between the two germline ends. CDR1 is KGHDR, CDR2 SFDVKD, per germline. The CDR3 bases are TGTGCCACGAGTCGTTTCAATGAGCAGTTCTTC. Translating gives CATSRFNEQFF.

This rearrangement joins TRBV4-2 to TRBJ2-3; 9 bases agree with TRBD2. The V gene's germline CDR1 is LGHNA and CDR2 YNFKEQ. Trimming removed 1 base from V and 1 base from J; junction bases left unmatched: 3. This CDR3 is 16 amino acids long. CDR3 coding DNA: TGTGCCAGCAGCCAAGGATCTAGCGGGGGCACAGATACGCAGTATTTT. Its protein product is CASSQGSSGGTDTQYF.